Many counts were recorded for the clone carrying this T cell receptor (beta chain). CDR1 and CDR2 from the germline V gene are MNHNS and SASEGT. This CDR3 has 16 amino acids. With 0 bases removed from V and 2 bases from J, the gap between germline ends came to 8 bases. This entry belongs to a study of blood T cells in healthy people across ages. PCR was performed a second time for roughly 7 to 11 cycles using a sample-barcoded 5' primer and a J-beta primer mix. One entry per CDR3 protein results from TCRdb running MiXCR on the 5' RACE reads. The repertoire holds about 930,000 distinct CDR3 sequences, with about 27% as singletons. Separately, the same data were catalogued under a study of T cells of mothers and their children.

The sample comprised blood. The chain joins TRBV6-1 to TRBJ2-6; D gene unclear. The receptor was isolated from a woman in her forties in good health. In nucleotides, the CDR3 is TGTGCCAGCAGTGAAGCCCCGAGGCCTGGGGCCAACGTCCTGACTTTC. This gives the protein CASSEAPRPGANVLTF.